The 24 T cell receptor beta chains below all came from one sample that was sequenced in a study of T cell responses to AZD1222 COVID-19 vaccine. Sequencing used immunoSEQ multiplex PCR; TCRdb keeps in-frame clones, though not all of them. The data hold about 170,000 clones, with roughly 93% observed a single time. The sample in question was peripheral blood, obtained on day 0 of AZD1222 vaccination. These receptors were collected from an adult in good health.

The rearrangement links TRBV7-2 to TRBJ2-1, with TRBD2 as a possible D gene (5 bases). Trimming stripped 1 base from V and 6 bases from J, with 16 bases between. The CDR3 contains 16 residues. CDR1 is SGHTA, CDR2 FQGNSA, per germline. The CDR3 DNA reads TGTGCCAGCAGCTTAGAGCCAGCGGTACGTGGCAATGAGCAGTTCTTC. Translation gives CASSLEPAVRGNEQFF.

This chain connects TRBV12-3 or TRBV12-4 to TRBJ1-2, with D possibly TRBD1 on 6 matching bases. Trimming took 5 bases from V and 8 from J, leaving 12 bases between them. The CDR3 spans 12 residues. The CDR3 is CASSDRLRGYTF. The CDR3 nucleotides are TGTGCCAGCAGTGACAGGTTGAGGGGCTACACCTTC.

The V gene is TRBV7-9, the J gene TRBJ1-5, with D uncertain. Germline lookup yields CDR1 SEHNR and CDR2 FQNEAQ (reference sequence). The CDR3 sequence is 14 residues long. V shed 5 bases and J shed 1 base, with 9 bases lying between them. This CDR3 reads CASSPRGSNQPQHF. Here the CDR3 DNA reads TGTGCCAGCAGCCCCCGAGGGAGCAATCAGCCCCAGCATTTT.

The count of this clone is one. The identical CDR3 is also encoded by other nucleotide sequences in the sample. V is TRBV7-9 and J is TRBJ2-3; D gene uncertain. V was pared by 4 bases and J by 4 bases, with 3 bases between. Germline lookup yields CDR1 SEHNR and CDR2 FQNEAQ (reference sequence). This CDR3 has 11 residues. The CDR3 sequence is CASSSSDTQYF. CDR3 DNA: TGTGCCAGCAGCTCCTCAGATACGCAGTATTTT.

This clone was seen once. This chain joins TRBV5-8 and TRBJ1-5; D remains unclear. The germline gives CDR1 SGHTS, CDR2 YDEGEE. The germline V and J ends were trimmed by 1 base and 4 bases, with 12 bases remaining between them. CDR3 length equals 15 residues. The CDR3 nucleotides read TGTGCCAGCAGCTTGTACTCAGGCTGGAATCAGCCCCAGCATTTT. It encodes CASSLYSGWNQPQHF. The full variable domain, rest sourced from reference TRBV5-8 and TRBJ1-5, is EAGVTQSPTHLIKTRGQQATLRCSPISGHTSVYWYQQALGLGLQFLLWYDEGEERNRGNFPPRFSGRQFPNYSSELNVNALELEDSALYLCASSLYSGWNQPQHFGDGTRLSIL.

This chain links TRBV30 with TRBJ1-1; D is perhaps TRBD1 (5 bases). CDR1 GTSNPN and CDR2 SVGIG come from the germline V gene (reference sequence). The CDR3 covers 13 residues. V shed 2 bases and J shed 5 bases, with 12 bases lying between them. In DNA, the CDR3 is TGTGCCTGGAGTCTAAGTGGGGGTACTGAAGCTTTCTTT. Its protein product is CAWSLSGGTEAFF.

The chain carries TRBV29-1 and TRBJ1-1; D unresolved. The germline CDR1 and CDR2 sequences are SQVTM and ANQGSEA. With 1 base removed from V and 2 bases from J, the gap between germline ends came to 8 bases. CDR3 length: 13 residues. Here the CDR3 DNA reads TGCAGCGTTGAAGCCCCCGAAAACACTGAAGCTTTCTTT. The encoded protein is CSVEAPENTEAFF.

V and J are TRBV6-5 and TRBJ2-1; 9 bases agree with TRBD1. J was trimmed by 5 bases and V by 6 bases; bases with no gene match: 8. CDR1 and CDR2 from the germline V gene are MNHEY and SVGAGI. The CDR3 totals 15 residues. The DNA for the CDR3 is TGTGCCAGCAGGCAACAGGGGGCGATCGACAATGAGCAGTTCTTC. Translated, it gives CASRQQGAIDNEQFF.

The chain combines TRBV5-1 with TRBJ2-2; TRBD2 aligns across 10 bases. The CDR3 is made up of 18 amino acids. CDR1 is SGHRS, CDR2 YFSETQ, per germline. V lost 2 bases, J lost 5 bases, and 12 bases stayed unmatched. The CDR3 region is CASSFLQRGGHKTGELFF. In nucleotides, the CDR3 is TGCGCCAGCAGCTTTCTCCAGCGGGGGGGCCATAAAACCGGGGAGCTGTTTTTT.

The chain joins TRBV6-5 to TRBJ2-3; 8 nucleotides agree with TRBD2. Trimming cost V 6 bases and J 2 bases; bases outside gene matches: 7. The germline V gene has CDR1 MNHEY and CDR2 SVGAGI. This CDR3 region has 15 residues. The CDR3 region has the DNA TGTGCCAGCAGAAGTAGCGGGGCGACCACAGATACGCAGTATTTT. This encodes CASRSSGATTDTQYF.

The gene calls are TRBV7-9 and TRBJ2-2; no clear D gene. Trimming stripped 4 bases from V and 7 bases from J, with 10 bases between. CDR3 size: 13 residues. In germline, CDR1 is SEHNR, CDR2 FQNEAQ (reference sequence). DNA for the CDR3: TGTGCCAGCAGCTCCCTTCAAATCGGGGAGCTGTTTTTT. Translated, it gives CASSSLQIGELFF.

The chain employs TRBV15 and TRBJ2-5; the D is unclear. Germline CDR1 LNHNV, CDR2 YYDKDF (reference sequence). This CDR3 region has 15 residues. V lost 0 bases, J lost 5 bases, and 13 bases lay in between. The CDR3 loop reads CATSRDNSLGETQYF. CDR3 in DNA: TGTGCCACCAGCAGAGATAACAGCTTGGGGGAGACCCAGTACTTC.

DNA for the CDR3: TGTGCCAGCAGCTCGGACAGGGGGCGCGGAAAACTGTTTTTT. Translating gives CASSSDRGRGKLFF. This chain connects TRBV11-2 to TRBJ1-4; 11 bases fit TRBD1. With V trimmed by 4 bases and J by 10 bases, 5 bases remained unmatched. In germline, CDR1 is SGHAT, CDR2 FQNNGV. The CDR3 loop spans 14 amino acids. The full variable domain, completed using reference TRBV11-2 and TRBJ1-4, is EAGVAQSPRYKIIEKRQSVAFWCNPISGHATLYWYQQILGQGPKLLIQFQNNGVVDDSQLPKDRFSAERLKGVDSTLKIQPAKLEDSAVYLCASSSDRGRGKLFFGSGTQLSVL.

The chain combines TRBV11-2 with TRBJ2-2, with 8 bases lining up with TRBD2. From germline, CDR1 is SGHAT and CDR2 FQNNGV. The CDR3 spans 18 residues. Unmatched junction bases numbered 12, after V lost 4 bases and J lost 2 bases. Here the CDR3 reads CASSSFPSGGANTGELFF. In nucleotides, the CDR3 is TGTGCCAGCAGCTCATTCCCCAGCGGGGGTGCTAACACCGGGGAGCTGTTTTTT.

CDR3 sequence reads: CASSPNSPRSYGYTF. The CDR3 DNA sequence: TGTGCCAGCTCACCAAACAGCCCAAGGAGCTATGGCTACACCTTC. The V gene is TRBV18, the J gene TRBJ1-2; the D is unclear. This CDR3 has 15 amino acids. Germline-derived CDR1 and CDR2 are KGHSH and LQKENI. With 2 bases removed from V and 4 bases from J, the gap between germline ends came to 14 bases.

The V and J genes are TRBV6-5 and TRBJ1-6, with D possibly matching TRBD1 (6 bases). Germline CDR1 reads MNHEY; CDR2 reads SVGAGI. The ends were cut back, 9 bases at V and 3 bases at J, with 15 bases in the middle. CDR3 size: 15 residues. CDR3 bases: TGTGCCAGTATCCCACAGGGATTCTATAATTCACCCCTCCACTTT. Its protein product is CASIPQGFYNSPLHF.

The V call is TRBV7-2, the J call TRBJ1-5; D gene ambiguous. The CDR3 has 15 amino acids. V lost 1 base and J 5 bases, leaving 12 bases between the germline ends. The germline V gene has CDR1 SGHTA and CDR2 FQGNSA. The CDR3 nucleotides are TGTGCCAGCAGCTTAGTAGGCCAGTCCTATCAGCCCCAGCATTTT. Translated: CASSLVGQSYQPQHF.

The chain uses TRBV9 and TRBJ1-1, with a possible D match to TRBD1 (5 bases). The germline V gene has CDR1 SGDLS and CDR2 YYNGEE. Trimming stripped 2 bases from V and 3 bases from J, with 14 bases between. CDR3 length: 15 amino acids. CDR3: CASSVGRWGDTEAFF. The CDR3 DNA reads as TGTGCCAGCAGCGTGGGAAGGTGGGGGGACACTGAAGCTTTCTTT.

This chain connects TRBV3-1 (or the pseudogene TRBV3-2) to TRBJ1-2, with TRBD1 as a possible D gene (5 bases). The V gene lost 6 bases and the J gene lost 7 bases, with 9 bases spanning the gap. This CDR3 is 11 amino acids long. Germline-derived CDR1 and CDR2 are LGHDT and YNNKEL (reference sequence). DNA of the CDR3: TGTGCCAGCAGGGGGCCGTTTGGCTACACCTTC. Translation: CASRGPFGYTF.

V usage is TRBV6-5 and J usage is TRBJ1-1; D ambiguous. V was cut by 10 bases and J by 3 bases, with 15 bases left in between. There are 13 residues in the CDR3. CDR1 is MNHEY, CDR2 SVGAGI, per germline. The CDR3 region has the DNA TGTGCCACCGGGGATTCCTGGGACACTGAAGCTTTCTTT. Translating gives CATGDSWDTEAFF.

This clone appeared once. DNA for the CDR3: TGTGCCAGCAGCCAAGGCACTAGCGGGGGGTCCTACTCCTACGAGCAGTACTTC. Its translation: CASSQGTSGGSYSYEQYF. V is TRBV4-2 and J is TRBJ2-7, with TRBD2 matching over 12 bases. The CDR3 contains 18 residues. In germline, CDR1 is LGHNA, CDR2 YNFKEQ. Unmatched junction bases numbered 7, after V lost 1 base and J lost 0 bases.

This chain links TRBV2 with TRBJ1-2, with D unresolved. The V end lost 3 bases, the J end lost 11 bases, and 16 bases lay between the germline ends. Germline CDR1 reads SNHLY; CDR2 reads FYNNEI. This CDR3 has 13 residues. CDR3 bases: TGTGCCAGCAGTGACATGAGCCGCCCCCCATACACCTTC. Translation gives CASSDMSRPPYTF.

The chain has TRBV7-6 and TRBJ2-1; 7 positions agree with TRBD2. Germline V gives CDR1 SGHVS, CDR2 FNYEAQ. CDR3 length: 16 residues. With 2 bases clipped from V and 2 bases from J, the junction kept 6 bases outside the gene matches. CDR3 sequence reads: CASSLSVAGAYNEQFF. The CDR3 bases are TGTGCCAGCAGCTTAAGTGTGGCGGGGGCCTACAATGAGCAGTTCTTC.

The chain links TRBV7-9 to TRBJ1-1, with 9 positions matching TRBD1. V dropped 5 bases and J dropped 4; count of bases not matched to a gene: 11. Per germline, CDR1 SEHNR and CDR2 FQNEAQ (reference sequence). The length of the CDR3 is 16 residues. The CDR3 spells CASSPLGTGRGTEAFF. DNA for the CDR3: TGTGCCAGCAGCCCGTTAGGGACAGGGCGGGGCACTGAAGCTTTCTTT.